These T cell receptor beta chains were read from a single sample in a study of shared T cell receptors in the human thymus. The repertoire was sequenced with immunoSEQ multiplex PCR; TCRdb's copy has only in-frame clones and lacks some. In the table there are 650,000 to 950,000 clones, roughly 88% of which are singletons. The sample was also linked to a second study, of human thymus T cells.

The material sequenced was thymocytes. The receptors come from a girl less than two years old with a congenital heart defect. Each CDR3 is given with its conserved first and last residue. The order of the fields is J gene, clone size, V gene, CDR3 length, D gene, CDR3 protein, CDR3 DNA. D genes are given only for firm matches. Part of the rows lack a size; the others show once, few, many or a class for expanded clones.

TRBJ1-2 . TRBV5-6 13 . CASSYRSLYGYTF TGTGCCAGCAGCTATAGGAGTCTCTATGGCTACACCTTC
TRBJ1-2 few TRBV5-4 15 . CASSLCAPEVSGYTF TGTGCCAGCAGCTTGTGCGCGCCGGAGGTCTCTGGCTACACCTTC
TRBJ1-2 . TRBV4-3 13 TRBD1 CASSQHRGYGYTF TGCGCCAGCAGCCAGCACAGGGGCTATGGCTACACCTTC
TRBJ1-2 once TRBV7-9 17 TRBD1 CASSQEVDRDESYGYTF TGTGCCAGCAGCCAAGAGGTAGACAGGGACGAGTCCTATGGCTACACCTTC
TRBJ1-2 . TRBV28 14 . CASSGQFSNYGYTF TGTGCCAGCAGTGGGCAGTTCTCTAACTATGGCTACACCTTC
TRBJ1-2 . TRBV12-5 17 TRBD1 CASGLVPKGAQFCGYTF TGTGCTAGTGGTTTGGTACCTAAGGGGGCTCAGTTTTGCGGCTACACCTTC
TRBJ1-5 . TRBV10-3 15 . CAISAGGSRNQPQHF TGTGCCATCAGTGCGGGAGGCAGCCGCAATCAGCCCCAGCATTTT
TRBJ1-6 . TRBV27 14 . CASSLLQGGSPLHF TGTGCCAGCAGTTTATTGCAGGGAGGTTCACCCCTCCACTTT
TRBJ1-6 . TRBV7-6 17 TRBD1 CASSLTGAGSYNSPLHF TGTGCCAGCAGCCTTACAGGGGCCGGCTCCTATAATTCACCCCTCCACTTT
TRBJ1-6 . TRBV14 16 TRBD1 CASSQDGDRVHSPLHF TGTGCCAGCAGCCAAGACGGGGACAGGGTACATTCACCCCTCCACTTT
TRBJ2-1 . TRBV11-2 17 TRBD1 CASSPPWTGDIYNEQFF TGTGCCAGCAGCCCTCCCTGGACAGGGGATATCTACAATGAGCAGTTCTTC
TRBJ2-3 . TRBV28 20 . CASSFKSSSGEVGTTDTQYF TGTGCCAGCAGTTTCAAATCGTCGTCCGGGGAGGTGGGCACCACAGATACGCAGTATTTT
TRBJ2-2 few TRBV27 14 . CASNPPANTGELFF TGTGCCAGCAATCCCCCGGCGAACACCGGGGAGCTGTTTTTT
TRBJ2-7 . TRBV30 13 TRBD1 CASTGDLTYEQYF TGTGCCTCGACAGGGGACCTAACCTACGAGCAGTACTTC
TRBJ1-2 . TRBV5-5 13 . CASSPPLEDGYTF TGTGCCAGCAGCCCCCCTTTGGAGGATGGCTACACCTTC
TRBJ1-1 . TRBV7-9 17 . CASSLGTSPRGNTEAFF TGTGCCAGCAGCTTGGGGACATCTCCTAGGGGGAACACTGAAGCTTTCTTT
TRBJ1-6 few TRBV5-5 12 . CASSRGNSPLHF TGTGCCAGCAGCCGAGGGAATTCACCCCTCCACTTT
TRBJ2-2 . TRBV18 14 . CASSPPGHTGELFF TGTGCCAGCTCTCCCCCAGGCCACACCGGGGAGCTGTTTTTT
TRBJ2-3 . TRBV4-1 16 TRBD2 CASSQETSVSTDTQYF TGCGCCAGCAGCCAAGAGACTAGCGTTAGCACAGATACGCAGTATTTT
TRBJ1-1 once TRBV6-1 15 TRBD1 CASSEQGAPPTEAFF TGTGCCAGCAGTGAGCAGGGGGCGCCCCCCACTGAAGCTTTCTTT
TRBJ1-1 . TRBV7-2 16 . CASSLQAGRMNTEAFF TGTGCCAGCAGCTTACAGGCAGGGAGGATGAACACTGAAGCTTTCTTT
TRBJ2-7 . TRBV5-6 17 TRBD2 CASSLGLAGRFTYEQYF TGTGCCAGCAGCTTGGGACTAGCGGGGCGATTTACCTACGAGCAGTACTTC
TRBJ2-7 . TRBV4-3 17 . CASSQVGGLDRAYEQYF TGCGCCAGCAGCCAAGTGGGGGGATTAGACAGGGCCTACGAGCAGTACTTC
TRBJ2-7 once TRBV18 15 TRBD1 CASSPGDRDPYEQYF TGTGCCAGCTCACCAGGAGACAGGGACCCGTACGAGCAGTACTTC
TRBJ1-2 few TRBV4-3 13 . CASSQAGTYGYTF TGCGCCAGCAGCCAAGCTGGCACGTATGGCTACACCTTC
TRBJ2-1 . TRBV20-1 11 . CSGRDSNEQFF TGCAGTGGTAGGGACTCCAATGAGCAGTTCTTC
TRBJ1-5 . TRBV6-1 14 TRBD1 CASSPRQGFQPQHF TGTGCCAGCAGTCCAAGACAGGGGTTCCAGCCCCAGCATTTT
TRBJ2-7 once TRBV10-3 16 . CAIKRRGGPSSYEQYF TGTGCCATCAAAAGACGCGGGGGCCCCAGCTCCTACGAGCAGTACTTC
TRBJ2-5 . TRBV25-1 16 TRBD2 CASSVGRGGYQETQYF TGTGCCAGCAGTGTGGGGCGGGGGGGATACCAAGAGACCCAGTACTTC
TRBJ2-7 . TRBV13 16 . CASSLRSPRDTYGQYF TGTGCCAGCAGCCTACGAAGCCCTCGGGACACCTACGGGCAGTACTTC
TRBJ1-5 . TRBV12-5 13 . CASGLVQNQPQHF TGTGCTAGTGGTTTGGTCCAAAATCAGCCCCAGCATTTT
TRBJ2-7 . TRBV7-8 14 . CASTDPRGYYEQYF TGTGCCAGCACCGATCCCAGGGGATACTACGAGCAGTACTTC
TRBJ2-7 . TRBV27 12 . CASSPNPREQYF TGTGCCAGCAGTCCAAACCCCAGGGAGCAGTACTTC